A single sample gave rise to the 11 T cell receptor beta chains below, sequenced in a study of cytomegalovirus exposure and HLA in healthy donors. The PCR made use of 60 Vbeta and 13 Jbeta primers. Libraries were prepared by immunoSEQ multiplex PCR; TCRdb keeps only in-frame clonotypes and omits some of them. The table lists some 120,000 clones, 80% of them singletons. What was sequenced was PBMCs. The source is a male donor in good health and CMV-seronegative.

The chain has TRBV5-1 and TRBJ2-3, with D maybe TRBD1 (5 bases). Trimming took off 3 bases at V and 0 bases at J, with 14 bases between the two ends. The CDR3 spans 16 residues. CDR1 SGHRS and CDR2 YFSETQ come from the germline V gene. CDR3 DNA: TGCGCCAGCAGCTCCCGGACACTCTCAAGCACAGATACGCAGTATTTT. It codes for CASSSRTLSSTDTQYF.

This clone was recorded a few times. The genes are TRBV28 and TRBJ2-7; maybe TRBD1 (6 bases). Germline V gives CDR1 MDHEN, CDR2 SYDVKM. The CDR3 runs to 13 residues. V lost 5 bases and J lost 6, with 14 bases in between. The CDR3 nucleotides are TGTGCCAGCAGTCCCAGGGGAACCATCGAGCAGTACTTC. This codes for CASSPRGTIEQYF.

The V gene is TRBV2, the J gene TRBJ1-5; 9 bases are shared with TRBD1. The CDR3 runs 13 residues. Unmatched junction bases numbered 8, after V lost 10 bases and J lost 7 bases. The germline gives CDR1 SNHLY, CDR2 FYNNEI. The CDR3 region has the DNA TGTGCCACCACGGGGACAGGGATACAGCCCCAGCATTTT. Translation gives CATTGTGIQPQHF.

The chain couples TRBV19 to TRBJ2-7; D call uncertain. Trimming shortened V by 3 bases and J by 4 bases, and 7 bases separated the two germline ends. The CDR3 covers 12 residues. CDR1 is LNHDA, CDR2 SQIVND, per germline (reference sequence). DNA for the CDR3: TGTGCCAGTAGTATCCACGAGTACGAGCAGTACTTC. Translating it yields CASSIHEYEQYF. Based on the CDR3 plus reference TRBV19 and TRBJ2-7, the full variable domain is DGGITQSPKYLFRKEGQNVTLSCEQNLNHDAMYWYRQDPGQGLRLIYYSQIVNDFQKGDIAEGYSVSREKKESFPLTVTSAQKNPTAFYLCASSIHEYEQYFGPGTRLTVT.

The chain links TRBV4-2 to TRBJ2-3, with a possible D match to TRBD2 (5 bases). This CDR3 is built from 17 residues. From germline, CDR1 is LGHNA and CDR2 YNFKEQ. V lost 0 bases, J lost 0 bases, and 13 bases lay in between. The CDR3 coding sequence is TGTGCCAGCAGCCAAGAAGACGGAGGCATTAGCACAGATACGCAGTATTTT. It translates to CASSQEDGGISTDTQYF.

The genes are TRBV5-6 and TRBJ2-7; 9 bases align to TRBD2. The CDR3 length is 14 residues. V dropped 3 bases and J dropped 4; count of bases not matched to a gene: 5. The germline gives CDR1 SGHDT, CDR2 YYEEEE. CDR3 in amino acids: CASSSRSGRYEQYF. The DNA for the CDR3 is TGTGCCAGCAGCTCCCGAAGCGGGAGGTACGAGCAGTACTTC.

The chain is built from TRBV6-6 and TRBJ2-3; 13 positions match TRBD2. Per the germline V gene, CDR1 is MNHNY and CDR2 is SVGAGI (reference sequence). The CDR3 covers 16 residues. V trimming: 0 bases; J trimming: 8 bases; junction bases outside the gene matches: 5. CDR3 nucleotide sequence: TGTGCCAGCAGTTACTCGACTAGCGGGAGGTCGGGTACGCAGTATTTT. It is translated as CASSYSTSGRSGTQYF.

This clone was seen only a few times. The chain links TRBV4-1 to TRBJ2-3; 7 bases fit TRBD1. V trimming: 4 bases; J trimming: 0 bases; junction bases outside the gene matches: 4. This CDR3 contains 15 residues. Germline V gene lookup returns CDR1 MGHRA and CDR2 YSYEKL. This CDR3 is CASSRGQASTDTQYF. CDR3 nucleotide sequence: TGCGCCAGCAGCCGAGGACAGGCTAGCACAGATACGCAGTATTTT.

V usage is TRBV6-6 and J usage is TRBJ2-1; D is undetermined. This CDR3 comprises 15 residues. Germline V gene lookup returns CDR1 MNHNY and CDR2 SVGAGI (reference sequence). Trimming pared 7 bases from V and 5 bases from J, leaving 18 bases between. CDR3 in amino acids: CASTKVGAQDNEQFF. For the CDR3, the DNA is TGTGCCAGCACTAAAGTCGGTGCTCAAGACAATGAGCAGTTCTTC.

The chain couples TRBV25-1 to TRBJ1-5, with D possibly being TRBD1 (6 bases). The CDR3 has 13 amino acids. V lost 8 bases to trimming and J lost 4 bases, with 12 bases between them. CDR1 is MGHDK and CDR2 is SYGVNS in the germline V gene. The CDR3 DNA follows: TGTGCCAGCTCACACAGGGTAAATCAGCCCCAGCATTTT. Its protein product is CASSHRVNQPQHF.

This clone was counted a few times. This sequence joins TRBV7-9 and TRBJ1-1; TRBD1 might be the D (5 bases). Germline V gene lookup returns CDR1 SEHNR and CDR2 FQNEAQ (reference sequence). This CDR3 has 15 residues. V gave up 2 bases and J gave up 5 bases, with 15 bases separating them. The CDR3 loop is CASSLHSRGGTEAFF. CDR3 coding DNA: TGTGCCAGCAGCTTACACTCGCGGGGGGGGACTGAAGCTTTCTTT.